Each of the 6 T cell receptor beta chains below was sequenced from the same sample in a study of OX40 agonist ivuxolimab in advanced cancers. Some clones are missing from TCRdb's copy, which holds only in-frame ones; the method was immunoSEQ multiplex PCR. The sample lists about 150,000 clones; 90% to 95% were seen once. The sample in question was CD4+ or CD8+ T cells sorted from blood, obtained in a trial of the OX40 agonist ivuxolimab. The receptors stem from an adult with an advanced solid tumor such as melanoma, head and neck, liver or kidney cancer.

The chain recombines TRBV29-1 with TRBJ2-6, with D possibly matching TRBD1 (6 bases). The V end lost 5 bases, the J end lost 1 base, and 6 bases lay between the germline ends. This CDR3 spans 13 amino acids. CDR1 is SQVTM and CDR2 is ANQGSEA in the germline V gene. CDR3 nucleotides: TGCAGCGTTACAGGGTCTGGGGCCAACGTCCTGACTTTC. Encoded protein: CSVTGSGANVLTF.

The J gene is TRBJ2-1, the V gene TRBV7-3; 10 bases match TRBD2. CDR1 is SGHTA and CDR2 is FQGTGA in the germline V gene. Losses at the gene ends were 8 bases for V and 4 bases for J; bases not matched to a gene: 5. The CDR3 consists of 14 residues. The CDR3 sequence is CASGLAAEYNEQFF. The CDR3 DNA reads TGTGCCAGCGGACTAGCGGCCGAGTACAATGAGCAGTTCTTC.

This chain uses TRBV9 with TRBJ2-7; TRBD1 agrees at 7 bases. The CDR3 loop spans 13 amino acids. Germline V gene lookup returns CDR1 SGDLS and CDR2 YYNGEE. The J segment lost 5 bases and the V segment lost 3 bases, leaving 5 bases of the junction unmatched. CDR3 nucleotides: TGTGCCAGCAGCGCACAAGGGGGCGACGAGCAGTACTTC. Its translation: CASSAQGGDEQYF.

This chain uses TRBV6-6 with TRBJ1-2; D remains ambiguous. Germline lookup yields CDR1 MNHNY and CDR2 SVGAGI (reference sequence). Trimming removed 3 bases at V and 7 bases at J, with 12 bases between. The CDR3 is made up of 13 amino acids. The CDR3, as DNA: TGTGCCAGCAGTTATGAGTACGCCGGTGGCTACACCTTC. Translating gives CASSYEYAGGYTF.

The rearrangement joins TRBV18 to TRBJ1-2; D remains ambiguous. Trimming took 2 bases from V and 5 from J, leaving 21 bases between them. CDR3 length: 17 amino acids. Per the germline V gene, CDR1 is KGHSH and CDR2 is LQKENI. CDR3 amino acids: CASSPGGLNRAGYGYTF. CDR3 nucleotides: TGTGCCAGCTCACCAGGAGGACTCAACCGGGCGGGATATGGCTACACCTTC.

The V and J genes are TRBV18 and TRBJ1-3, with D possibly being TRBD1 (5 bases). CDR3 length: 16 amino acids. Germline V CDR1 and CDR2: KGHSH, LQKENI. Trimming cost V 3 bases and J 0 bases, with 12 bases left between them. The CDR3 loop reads CASSPTRDGSGNTIYF. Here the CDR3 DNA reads TGTGCCAGCTCACCGACTAGGGACGGCTCTGGAAACACCATATATTTT.